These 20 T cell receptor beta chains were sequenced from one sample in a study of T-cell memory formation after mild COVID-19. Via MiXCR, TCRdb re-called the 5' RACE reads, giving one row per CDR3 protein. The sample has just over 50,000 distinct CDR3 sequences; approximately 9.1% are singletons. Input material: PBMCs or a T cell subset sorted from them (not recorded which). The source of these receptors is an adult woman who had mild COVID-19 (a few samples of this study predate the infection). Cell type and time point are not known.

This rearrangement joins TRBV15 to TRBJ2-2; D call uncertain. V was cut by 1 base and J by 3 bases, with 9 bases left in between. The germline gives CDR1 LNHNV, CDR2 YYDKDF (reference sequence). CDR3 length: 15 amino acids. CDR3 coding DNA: TGTGCCACCAGCAGAGCCCTGGGCGACACCGGGGAGCTGTTTTTT. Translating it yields CATSRALGDTGELFF.

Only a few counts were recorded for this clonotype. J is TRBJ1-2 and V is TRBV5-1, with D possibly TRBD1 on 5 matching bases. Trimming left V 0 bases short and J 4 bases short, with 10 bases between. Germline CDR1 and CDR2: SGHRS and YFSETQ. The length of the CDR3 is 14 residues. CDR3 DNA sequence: TGCGCCAGCAGCTTGGGGGACGGACTCTATGGCTACACCTTC. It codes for CASSLGDGLYGYTF.

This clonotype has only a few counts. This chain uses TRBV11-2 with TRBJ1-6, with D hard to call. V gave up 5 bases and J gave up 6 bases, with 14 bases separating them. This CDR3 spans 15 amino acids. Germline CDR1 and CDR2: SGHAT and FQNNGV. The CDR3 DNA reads TGTGCCAGCAGCCCGTTTGGGCAGACTAATTCACCCCTCCACTTT. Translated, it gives CASSPFGQTNSPLHF.

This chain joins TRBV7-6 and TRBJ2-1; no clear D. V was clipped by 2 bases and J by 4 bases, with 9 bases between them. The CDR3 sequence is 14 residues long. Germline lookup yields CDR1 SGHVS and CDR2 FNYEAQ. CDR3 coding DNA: TGTGCCAGCAGCTTATCGGAGAAGTACAATGAGCAGTTCTTC. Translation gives CASSLSEKYNEQFF.

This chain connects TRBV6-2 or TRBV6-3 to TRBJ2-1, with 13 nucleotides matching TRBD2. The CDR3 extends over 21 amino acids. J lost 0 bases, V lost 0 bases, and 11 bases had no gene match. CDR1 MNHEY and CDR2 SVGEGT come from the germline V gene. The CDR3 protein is CASSYSTWTSGSTGSYNEQFF. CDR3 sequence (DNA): TGTGCCAGCAGTTACTCGACCTGGACTAGCGGGAGTACGGGCTCCTACAATGAGCAGTTCTTC.

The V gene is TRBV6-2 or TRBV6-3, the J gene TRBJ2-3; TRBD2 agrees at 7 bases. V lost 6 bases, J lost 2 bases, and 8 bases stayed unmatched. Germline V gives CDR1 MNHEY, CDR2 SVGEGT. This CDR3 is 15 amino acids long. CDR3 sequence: CASRLASTHTDTQYF. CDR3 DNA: TGTGCCAGCAGACTAGCGTCGACCCACACAGATACGCAGTATTTT.

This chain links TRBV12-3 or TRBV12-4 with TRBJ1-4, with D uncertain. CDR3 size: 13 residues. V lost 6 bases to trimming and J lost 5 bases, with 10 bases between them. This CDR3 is CASSPGSNEKLFF. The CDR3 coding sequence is TGTGCCAGCAGCCCGGGGTCCAATGAAAAACTGTTTTTT.

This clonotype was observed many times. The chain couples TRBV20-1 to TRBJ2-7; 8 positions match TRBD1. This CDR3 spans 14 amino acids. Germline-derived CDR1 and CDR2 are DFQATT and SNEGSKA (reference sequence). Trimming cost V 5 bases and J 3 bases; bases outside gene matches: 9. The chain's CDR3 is CSAPGQGDIYEQYF. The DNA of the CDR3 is TGCAGTGCTCCTGGACAGGGAGACATCTACGAGCAGTACTTC.

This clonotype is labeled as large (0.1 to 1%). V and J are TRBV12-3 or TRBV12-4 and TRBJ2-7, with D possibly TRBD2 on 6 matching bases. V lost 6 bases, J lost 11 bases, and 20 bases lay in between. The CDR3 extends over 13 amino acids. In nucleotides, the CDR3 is TGTGCCAGCAGCCCTAGCGACTTTACCAGAAAGTACTTC. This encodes CASSPSDFTRKYF.

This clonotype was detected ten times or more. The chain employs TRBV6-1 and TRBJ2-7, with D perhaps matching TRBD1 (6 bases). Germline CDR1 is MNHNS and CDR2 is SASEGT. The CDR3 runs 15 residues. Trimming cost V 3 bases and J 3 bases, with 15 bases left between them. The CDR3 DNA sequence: TGTGCCAGCAGTGAGCCAACAGGGATCGACTACGAGCAGTACTTC. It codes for CASSEPTGIDYEQYF.

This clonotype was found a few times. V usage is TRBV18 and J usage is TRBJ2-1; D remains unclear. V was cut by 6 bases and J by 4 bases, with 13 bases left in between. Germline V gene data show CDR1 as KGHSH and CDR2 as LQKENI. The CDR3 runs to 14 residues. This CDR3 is CASSPWTGYNEQFF. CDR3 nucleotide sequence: TGTGCCAGCTCGCCATGGACGGGTTACAATGAGCAGTTCTTC.

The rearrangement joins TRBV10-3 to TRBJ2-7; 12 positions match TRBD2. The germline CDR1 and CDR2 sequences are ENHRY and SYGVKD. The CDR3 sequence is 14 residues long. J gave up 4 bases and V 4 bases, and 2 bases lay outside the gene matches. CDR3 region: CAISGTSGMYEQYF. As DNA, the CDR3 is TGTGCCATCAGTGGGACTAGCGGGATGTACGAGCAGTACTTC.

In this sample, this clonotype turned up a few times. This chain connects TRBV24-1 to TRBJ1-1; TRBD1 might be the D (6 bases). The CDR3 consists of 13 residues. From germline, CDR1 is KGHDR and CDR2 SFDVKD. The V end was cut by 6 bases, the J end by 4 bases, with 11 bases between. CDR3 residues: CATSRKGGTEAFF. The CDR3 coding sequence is TGTGCCACCAGTCGGAAGGGGGGCACTGAAGCTTTCTTT.

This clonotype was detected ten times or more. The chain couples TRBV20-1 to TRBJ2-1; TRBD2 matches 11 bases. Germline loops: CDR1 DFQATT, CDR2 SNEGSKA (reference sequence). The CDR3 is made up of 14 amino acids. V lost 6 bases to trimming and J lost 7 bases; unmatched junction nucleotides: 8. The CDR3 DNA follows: TGCAGTGCAGCACTAGCGGGGGCCGTAAATGAGCAGTTCTTC. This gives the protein CSAALAGAVNEQFF.

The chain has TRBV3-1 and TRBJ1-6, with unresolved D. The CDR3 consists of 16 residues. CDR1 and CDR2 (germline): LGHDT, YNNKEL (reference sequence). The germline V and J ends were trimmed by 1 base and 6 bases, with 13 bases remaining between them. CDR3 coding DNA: TGTGCCAGCAGCCAAGCCCCCGCTCCTTCTAATTCACCCCTCCACTTT. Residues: CASSQAPAPSNSPLHF.

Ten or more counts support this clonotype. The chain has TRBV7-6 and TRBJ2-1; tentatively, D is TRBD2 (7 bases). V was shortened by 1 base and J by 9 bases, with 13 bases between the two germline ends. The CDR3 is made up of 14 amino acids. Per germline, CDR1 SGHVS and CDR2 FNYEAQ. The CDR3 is CASSLVEGGGEQFF. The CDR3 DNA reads TGTGCCAGCAGCTTAGTGGAGGGAGGGGGTGAGCAGTTCTTC.

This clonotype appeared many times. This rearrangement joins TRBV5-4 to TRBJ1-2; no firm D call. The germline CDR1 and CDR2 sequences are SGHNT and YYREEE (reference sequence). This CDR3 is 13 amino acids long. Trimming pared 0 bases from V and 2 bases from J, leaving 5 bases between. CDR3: CASSLAKNYGYTF. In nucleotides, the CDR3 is TGTGCCAGCAGCTTGGCGAAGAACTATGGCTACACCTTC.

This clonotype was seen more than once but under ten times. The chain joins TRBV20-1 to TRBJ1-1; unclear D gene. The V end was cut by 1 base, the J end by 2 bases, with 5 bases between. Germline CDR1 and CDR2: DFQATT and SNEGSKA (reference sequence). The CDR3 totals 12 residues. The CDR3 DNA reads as TGCAGTGCTAGAGTGGGAAACACTGAAGCTTTCTTT. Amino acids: CSARVGNTEAFF.

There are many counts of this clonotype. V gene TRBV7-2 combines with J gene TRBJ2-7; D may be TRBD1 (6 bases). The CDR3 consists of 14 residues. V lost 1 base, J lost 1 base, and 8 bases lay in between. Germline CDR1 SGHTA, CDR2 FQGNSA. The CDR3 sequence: CASSLGQESYEQYF. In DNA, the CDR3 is TGTGCCAGCAGCTTAGGACAGGAGTCCTACGAGCAGTACTTC.

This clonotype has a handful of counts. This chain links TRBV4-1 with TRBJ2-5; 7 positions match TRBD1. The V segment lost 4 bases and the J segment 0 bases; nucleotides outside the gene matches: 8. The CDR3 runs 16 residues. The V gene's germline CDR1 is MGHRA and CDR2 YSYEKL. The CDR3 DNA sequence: TGCGCCAGCAGCCCGGACAGGAGCCAACACCAAGAGACCCAGTACTTC. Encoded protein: CASSPDRSQHQETQYF.